This is a list of T cell receptor beta chains from one sample in a study of blood T cell repertoires in COVID-19. Repertoires were generated with immunoSEQ multiplex PCR, while TCRdb's copy carries only in-frame clones and drops some. The sample holds 95,000 to 120,000 clones, over 65% seen once. Sample: peripheral blood. The source of these receptors is a woman in her thirties or forties with acute or convalescent COVID-19. Each CDR3 is given with its conserved first and last residue. Each record gives: V gene, CDR3 length, J gene, clone size, CDR3 protein. For some rows the clone size is stated as once, few or many, or as a class when expanded; others skip it.

v_gene: TRBV25-1; len: 15; j_gene: TRBJ2-5; abundance: NA; CDR3aa: CASSDTGMGGETQYF
v_gene: TRBV4-1; len: 16; j_gene: TRBJ2-7; abundance: NA; CDR3aa: CASSQEGGTPQHEQYF
v_gene: TRBV5-1; len: 15; j_gene: TRBJ2-1; abundance: few; CDR3aa: CASSLVGTSNNEQFF
v_gene: TRBV28; len: 14; j_gene: TRBJ2-7; abundance: NA; CDR3aa: CASRMSGASNEQYF
v_gene: TRBV11-2; len: 14; j_gene: TRBJ1-4; abundance: NA; CDR3aa: CASTWDSTNEKLFF
v_gene: TRBV14; len: 16; j_gene: TRBJ2-2; abundance: NA; CDR3aa: CASSQNRGGNTGELFF
v_gene: TRBV18; len: 13; j_gene: TRBJ2-5; abundance: NA; CDR3aa: CASSPGGDRTQYF
v_gene: TRBV6-1; len: 15; j_gene: TRBJ2-3; abundance: NA; CDR3aa: CASSDAGALTDTQYF
v_gene: TRBV19; len: 15; j_gene: TRBJ2-5; abundance: few; CDR3aa: CASRRDGGAGETQYF
v_gene: TRBV6-1; len: 16; j_gene: TRBJ2-3; abundance: NA; CDR3aa: CASSGGLAGRGDTQYF
v_gene: TRBV7-3; len: 15; j_gene: TRBJ2-3; abundance: few; CDR3aa: CASSQQGPSTDTQYF
v_gene: TRBV6-2/TRBV6-3; len: 14; j_gene: TRBJ1-6; abundance: NA; CDR3aa: CASSQDSLADPLHF
v_gene: TRBV12-5; len: 13; j_gene: TRBJ2-7; abundance: NA; CDR3aa: CASGLVGGDEQYF
v_gene: TRBV19; len: 13; j_gene: TRBJ2-7; abundance: few; CDR3aa: CASSAGTVGEQYF
v_gene: TRBV7-9; len: 13; j_gene: TRBJ1-2; abundance: NA; CDR3aa: CASSSGTPAGYTF
v_gene: TRBV6-6; len: 14; j_gene: TRBJ2-1; abundance: NA; CDR3aa: CASASGNDLGEQFF
v_gene: TRBV7-3; len: 15; j_gene: TRBJ1-3; abundance: NA; CDR3aa: CASSLSQVLGNTIYF
v_gene: TRBV19; len: 15; j_gene: TRBJ1-5; abundance: few; CDR3aa: CASNVAGLGNQPQHF
v_gene: TRBV5-4; len: 17; j_gene: TRBJ2-1; abundance: NA; CDR3aa: CASSSPLRGGGNNEQFF
v_gene: TRBV19; len: 13; j_gene: TRBJ1-3; abundance: few; CDR3aa: CASLRGFGNTIYF
v_gene: TRBV30; len: 13; j_gene: TRBJ2-4; abundance: NA; CDR3aa: CAWSVDQGGIQYF
v_gene: TRBV5-1; len: 15; j_gene: TRBJ2-5; abundance: NA; CDR3aa: CASRRLAGGQETQYF
v_gene: TRBV7-2; len: 14; j_gene: TRBJ2-5; abundance: NA; CDR3aa: CASSLAGLQETQYF
v_gene: TRBV10-3; len: 15; j_gene: TRBJ1-2; abundance: NA; CDR3aa: CAISETGTGGAGYTF
v_gene: TRBV11-2; len: 16; j_gene: TRBJ2-3; abundance: few; CDR3aa: CASSSGLAGVSDTQYF
v_gene: TRBV4-3; len: 17; j_gene: TRBJ1-5; abundance: NA; CDR3aa: CASSQEFPTQFNQPQHF